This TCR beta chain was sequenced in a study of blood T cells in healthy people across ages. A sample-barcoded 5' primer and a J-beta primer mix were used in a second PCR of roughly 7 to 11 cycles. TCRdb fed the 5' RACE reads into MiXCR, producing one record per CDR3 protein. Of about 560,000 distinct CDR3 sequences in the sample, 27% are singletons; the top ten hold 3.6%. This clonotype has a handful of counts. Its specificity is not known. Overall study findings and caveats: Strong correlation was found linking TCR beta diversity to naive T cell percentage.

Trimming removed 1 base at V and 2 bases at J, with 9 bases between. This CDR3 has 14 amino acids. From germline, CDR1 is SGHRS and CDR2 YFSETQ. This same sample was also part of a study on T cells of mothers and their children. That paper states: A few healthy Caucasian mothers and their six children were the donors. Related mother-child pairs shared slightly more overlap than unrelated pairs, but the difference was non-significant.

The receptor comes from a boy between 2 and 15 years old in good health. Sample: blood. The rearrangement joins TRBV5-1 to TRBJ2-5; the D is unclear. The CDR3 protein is CASSLSSKQETQYF. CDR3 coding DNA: TGCGCCAGCAGCTTGTCCTCAAAACAAGAGACCCAGTACTTC.